Listed below are T cell receptor beta chains from one sample, sequenced in a study of cytomegalovirus exposure and HLA in healthy donors. Using immunoSEQ multiplex PCR, the repertoire was profiled, and TCRdb retains in-frame clones only, with some absent. The sample carries 150,000 or so clones, under 85% recorded once. Sample: PBMCs. These receptors all come from a woman aged 30 to 39 in good health and CMV-seronegative. Each CDR3 is given with its conserved first and last residue. A D gene is named only where the DNA matches it firmly. Rows may omit the clone size; those that give it use once, few, many or a size class.

J gene | clone size | D gene | V gene | CDR3 protein | CDR3 DNA
TRBJ1-2 | NA | NA | TRBV7-2 | CASSPTASNYGYTF | TGTGCCAGCAGCCCTACAGCATCTAACTATGGCTACACCTTC
TRBJ2-7 | few | NA | TRBV11-2 | CASSPLDRRGTYEQYF | TGTGCCAGCAGCCCCCTCGACAGGCGTGGGACCTACGAGCAGTACTTC
TRBJ1-2 | NA | TRBD1 | TRBV2 | CATGQDLDYGYTF | TGTGCCACGGGACAGGATCTAGACTATGGCTACACCTTC
TRBJ2-1 | NA | NA | TRBV18 | CASSPPTAGVSYNEQFF | TGTGCCAGCTCACCACCCACAGCAGGGGTTTCCTACAATGAGCAGTTCTTC
TRBJ2-7 | NA | NA | TRBV5-1 | CASSLGYEQYF | TGCGCCAGCAGCCTCGGGTACGAGCAGTACTTC
TRBJ1-1 | once | TRBD1 | TRBV7-3 | CASSLAQGAEAFF | TGTGCCAGCAGCTTAGCACAGGGGGCAGAGGCTTTCTTT
TRBJ1-2 | NA | TRBD1 | TRBV7-2 | CATGPGQGGHYGYTF | TGTGCCACGGGACCGGGACAGGGGGGCCACTATGGCTACACCTTC
TRBJ2-7 | NA | TRBD2 | TRBV5-1 | CASSPRTSGGLKYEQYF | TGCGCCAGCAGCCCGAGGACTAGCGGGGGCCTTAAGTACGAGCAGTACTTC
TRBJ1-3 | NA | NA | TRBV14 | CASSQVVPRGTIYF | TGTGCCAGCAGCCAAGTAGTTCCCAGAGGCACCATATATTTT
TRBJ2-6 | NA | NA | TRBV5-1 | CASSLEARTGANGLTF | TGCGCCAGCAGCTTGGAAGCGCGAACTGGGGCCAACGGCCTGACTTTC
TRBJ2-5 | NA | NA | TRBV5-4 | CASSLAGGETQYF | TGTGCCAGCAGCTTGGCCGGGGGAGAGACCCAGTACTTC
TRBJ2-1 | NA | TRBD2 | TRBV5-1 | CASSDRGGGAYNEQFF | TGCGCCAGCAGCGACCGGGGGGGCGGGGCGTACAATGAGCAGTTCTTC
TRBJ2-5 | NA | TRBD2 | TRBV7-3 | CASRASGGETQYF | TGTGCCAGTAGGGCTAGCGGGGGTGAGACCCAGTACTTC
TRBJ1-1 | NA | TRBD1 | TRBV4-2 | CASSLSTGIEAFF | TGTGCCAGCAGCCTCTCGACAGGGATTGAAGCTTTCTTT
TRBJ2-1 | NA | NA | TRBV7-2 | CASSLVTYNEQFF | TGTGCCAGCAGCTTAGTCACTTACAATGAGCAGTTCTTC
TRBJ2-1 | NA | NA | TRBV27 | CASSNNIQGNEQFF | TGTGCCAGCAGTAACAACATACAGGGCAATGAGCAGTTCTTC
TRBJ2-2 | few | NA | TRBV11-2 | CASSLDITDDTGELFF | TGTGCCAGCAGCTTAGATATCACAGATGACACCGGGGAGCTGTTTTTT
TRBJ1-6 | NA | TRBD1 | TRBV27 | CASSPDRANSPLHF | TGTGCCAGCAGTCCGGACAGGGCTAATTCACCCCTCCACTTT
TRBJ1-6 | NA | TRBD1 | TRBV6-5 | CASTPGNRGNSPLHF | TGTGCCAGCACCCCCGGTAACAGGGGTAATTCACCCCTCCACTTT
TRBJ2-7 | NA | NA | TRBV7-9 | CASGLVSYEQYF | TGTGCCAGCGGGCTCGTCTCCTACGAGCAGTACTTC
TRBJ2-1 | once | TRBD2 | TRBV29-1 | CSVMGLAGRETANEQFF | TGCAGCGTGATGGGGTTAGCGGGAAGGGAGACGGCCAATGAGCAGTTCTTC
TRBJ1-1 | NA | NA | TRBV28 | CASSLGGARTEAFF | TGTGCCAGCAGTTTGGGGGGGGCGCGGACTGAAGCTTTCTTT
TRBJ2-3 | once | TRBD1 | TRBV9 | CASSALPGTGHTDTQYF | TGTGCCAGCAGCGCCCTTCCTGGGACAGGGCACACAGATACGCAGTATTTT
TRBJ1-1 | NA | NA | TRBV2 | CASSEAGGAGSTEAFF | TGTGCCAGCAGTGAAGCGGGGGGGGCAGGGAGCACTGAAGCTTTCTTT
TRBJ1-2 | NA | TRBD1 | TRBV27 | CASSRGQGALYGYTF | TGTGCCAGCAGTCGAGGACAGGGGGCTCTCTATGGCTACACCTTC
TRBJ1-1 | NA | TRBD1 | TRBV2 | CASRTGRGTEAFF | TGTGCCAGCAGGACAGGGCGAGGGACTGAAGCTTTCTTT
TRBJ2-2 | NA | TRBD1 | TRBV5-1 | CASSSDRGGDTGELFF | TGCGCCAGCAGCTCGGACAGGGGGGGTGACACCGGGGAGCTGTTTTTT
TRBJ1-3 | NA | TRBD1 | TRBV6-6 | CASSLDRADTIYF | TGTGCCAGCAGTCTTGACAGGGCGGACACCATATATTTT
TRBJ2-3 | NA | TRBD2 | TRBV7-9 | CASSLTLRGGSTDTQYF | TGTGCCAGCAGCTTAACCTTGAGGGGAGGGAGCACAGATACGCAGTATTTT
TRBJ2-5 | NA | TRBD2 | TRBV11-3 | CASSLGDLAGGPKTQYF | TGTGCCAGCAGCTTAGGGGATTTAGCGGGGGGGCCGAAGACCCAGTACTTC
TRBJ1-2 | NA | NA | TRBV9 | CASKTDGLLVDGYTF | TGTGCCAGCAAGACGGATGGGTTACTAGTCGATGGCTACACCTTC
TRBJ2-1 | NA | TRBD2 | TRBV30 | CAWETSGGNNEQFF | TGTGCCTGGGAAACTAGCGGGGGAAACAATGAGCAGTTCTTC
TRBJ2-3 | NA | TRBD2 | TRBV7-8 | CASSARAGPDTQYF | TGTGCCAGCAGCGCCCGAGCGGGGCCAGATACGCAGTATTTT
TRBJ1-6 | NA | NA | TRBV6-5 | CASSYSAGTSSPLHF | TGTGCCAGCAGTTACTCGGCAGGTACGAGTTCACCCCTCCACTTT
TRBJ2-2 | NA | NA | TRBV15 | CATSTELVPTGELFF | TGTGCCACCAGCACAGAACTAGTCCCCACCGGGGAGCTGTTTTTT
TRBJ1-1 | few | NA | TRBV6-6 | CASSYEGSLAFF | TGTGCCAGCAGTTACGAGGGCTCTCTAGCTTTCTTT
TRBJ2-7 | NA | TRBD2 | TRBV6-1 | CASSSTSSGGYEQYF | TGTGCCAGCAGTTCTACTAGCTCGGGGGGCTACGAGCAGTACTTC
TRBJ1-1 | few | TRBD1 | TRBV10-3 | CAIRNSGQLNTEAFF | TGTGCCATCAGGAACTCGGGACAGTTGAACACTGAAGCTTTCTTT
TRBJ2-3 | NA | NA | TRBV5-1 | CASSLTTSTDTQYF | TGCGCCAGCTCACTTACTACTAGCACAGATACGCAGTATTTT